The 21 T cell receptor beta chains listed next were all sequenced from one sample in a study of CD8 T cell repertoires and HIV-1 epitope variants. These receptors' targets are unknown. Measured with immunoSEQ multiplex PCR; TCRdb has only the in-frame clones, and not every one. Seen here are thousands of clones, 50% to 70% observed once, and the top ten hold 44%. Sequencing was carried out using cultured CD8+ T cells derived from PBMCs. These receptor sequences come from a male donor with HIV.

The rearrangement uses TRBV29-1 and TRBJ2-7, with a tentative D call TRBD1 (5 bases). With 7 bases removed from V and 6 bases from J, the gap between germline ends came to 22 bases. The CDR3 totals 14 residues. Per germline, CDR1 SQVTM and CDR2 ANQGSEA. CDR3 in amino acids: CSALGRRGLGEQYF. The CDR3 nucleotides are TGCAGCGCCCTCGGAAGAAGGGGTTTAGGCGAGCAGTACTTC.

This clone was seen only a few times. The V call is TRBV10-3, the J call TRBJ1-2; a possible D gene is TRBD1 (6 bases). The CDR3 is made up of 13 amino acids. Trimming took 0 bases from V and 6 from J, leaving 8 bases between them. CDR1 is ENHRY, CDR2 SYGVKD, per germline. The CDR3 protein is CAISESPGDGYTF. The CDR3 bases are TGTGCCATCAGTGAGTCGCCAGGGGATGGCTACACCTTC.

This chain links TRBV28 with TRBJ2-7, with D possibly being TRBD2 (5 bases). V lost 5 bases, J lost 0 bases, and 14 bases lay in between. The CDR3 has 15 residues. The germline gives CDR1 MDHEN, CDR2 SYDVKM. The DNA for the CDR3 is TGTGCCAGCAGTGAGCGAATGGGGAGCTCCTACGAGCAGTACTTC. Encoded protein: CASSERMGSSYEQYF.

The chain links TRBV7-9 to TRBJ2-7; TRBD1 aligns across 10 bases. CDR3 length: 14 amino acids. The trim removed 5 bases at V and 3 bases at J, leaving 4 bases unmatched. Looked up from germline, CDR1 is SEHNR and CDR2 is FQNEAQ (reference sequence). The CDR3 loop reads CASSETGGVYEQYF. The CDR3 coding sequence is TGTGCCAGCAGCGAGACAGGGGGCGTCTACGAGCAGTACTTC.

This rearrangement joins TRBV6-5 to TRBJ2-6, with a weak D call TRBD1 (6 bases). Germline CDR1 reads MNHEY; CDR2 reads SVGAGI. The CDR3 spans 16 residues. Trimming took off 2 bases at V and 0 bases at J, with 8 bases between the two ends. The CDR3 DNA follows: TGTGCCAGCAGTTACACAGGGAGCTCTGGGGCCAACGTCCTGACTTTC. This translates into CASSYTGSSGANVLTF.

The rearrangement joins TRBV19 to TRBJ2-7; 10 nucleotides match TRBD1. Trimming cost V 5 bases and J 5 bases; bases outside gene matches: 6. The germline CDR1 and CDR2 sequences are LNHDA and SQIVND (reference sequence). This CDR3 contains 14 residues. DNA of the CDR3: TGTGCCAGTAGTTGGGGACAGGGGAGGAACGAGCAGTACTTC. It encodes CASSWGQGRNEQYF.

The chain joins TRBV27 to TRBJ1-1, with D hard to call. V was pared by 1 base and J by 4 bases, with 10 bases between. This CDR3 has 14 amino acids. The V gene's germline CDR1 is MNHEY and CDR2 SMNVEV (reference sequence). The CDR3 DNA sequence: TGTGCCAGCAGTTTATGGGATCAGAGCACTGAAGCTTTCTTT. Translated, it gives CASSLWDQSTEAFF.

The CDR3 DNA sequence: TGTGCTAGTGGTATCACTAGCGGGAGTATCAATGAGCAGTTCTTC. Residues: CASGITSGSINEQFF. The genes are TRBV12-5 and TRBJ2-1, with 11 bases aligning to TRBD2. CDR1 and CDR2 (germline): LGHNT, FRNRAP. The CDR3 has 15 residues. The junction had 6 bases not matched to a gene; V was cut back by 5 bases and J by 6 bases.

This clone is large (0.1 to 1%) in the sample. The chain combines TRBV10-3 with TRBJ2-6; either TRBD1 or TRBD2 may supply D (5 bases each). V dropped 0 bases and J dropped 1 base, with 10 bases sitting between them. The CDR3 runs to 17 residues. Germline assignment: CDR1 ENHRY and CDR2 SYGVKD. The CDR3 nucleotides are TGTGCCATCAGTGAGTCTCTGGGGGTATCTGGGGCCAACGTCCTGACTTTC. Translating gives CAISESLGVSGANVLTF.

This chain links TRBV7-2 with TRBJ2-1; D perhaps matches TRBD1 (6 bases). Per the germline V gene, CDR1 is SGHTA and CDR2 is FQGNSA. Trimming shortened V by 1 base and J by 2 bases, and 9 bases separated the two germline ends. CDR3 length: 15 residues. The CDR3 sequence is CASSLVWGPYNEQFF. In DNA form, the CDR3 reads TGTGCCAGCAGCTTAGTTTGGGGGCCCTACAATGAGCAGTTCTTC.

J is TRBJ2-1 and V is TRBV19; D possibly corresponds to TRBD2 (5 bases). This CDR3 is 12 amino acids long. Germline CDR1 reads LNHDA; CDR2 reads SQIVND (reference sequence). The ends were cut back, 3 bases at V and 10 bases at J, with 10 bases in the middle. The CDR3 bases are TGTGCCAGTAGTATTGGCCAGCGGGAGCAGTTCTTC. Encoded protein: CASSIGQREQFF.

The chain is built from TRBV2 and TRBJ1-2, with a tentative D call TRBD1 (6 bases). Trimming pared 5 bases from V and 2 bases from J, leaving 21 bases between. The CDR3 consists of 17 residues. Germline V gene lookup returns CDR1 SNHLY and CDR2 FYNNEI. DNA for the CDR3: TGTGCCAGCAGTCCTTTTGAGACAGGAGAAGAGAACTATGGCTACACCTTC. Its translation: CASSPFETGEENYGYTF.

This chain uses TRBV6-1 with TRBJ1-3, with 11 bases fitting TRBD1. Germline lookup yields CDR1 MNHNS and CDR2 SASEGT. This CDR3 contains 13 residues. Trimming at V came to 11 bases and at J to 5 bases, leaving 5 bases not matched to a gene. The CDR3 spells CAVRDRGRNTIYF. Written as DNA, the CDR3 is TGTGCCGTTAGGGACAGGGGGAGAAACACCATATATTTT.

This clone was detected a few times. The CDR3: CASSDYHPAGHNEQFF. CDR3 coding DNA: TGTGCCAGCAGTGACTACCATCCTGCGGGTCACAATGAGCAGTTCTTC. The chain employs TRBV6-1 and TRBJ2-1, with D perhaps TRBD2 (5 bases). Between the trimmed V and J ends, which lost 3 bases and 5 bases, there was a span of 17 bases. The CDR3 is 16 amino acids. CDR1 is MNHNS and CDR2 is SASEGT in the germline V gene.

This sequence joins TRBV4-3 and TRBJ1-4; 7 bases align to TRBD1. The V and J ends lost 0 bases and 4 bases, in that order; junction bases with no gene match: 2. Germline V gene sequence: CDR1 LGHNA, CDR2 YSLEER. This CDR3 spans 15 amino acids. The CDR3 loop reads CASSQDRGSNEKLFF. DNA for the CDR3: TGCGCCAGCAGCCAAGACAGGGGGAGTAATGAAAAACTGTTTTTT.

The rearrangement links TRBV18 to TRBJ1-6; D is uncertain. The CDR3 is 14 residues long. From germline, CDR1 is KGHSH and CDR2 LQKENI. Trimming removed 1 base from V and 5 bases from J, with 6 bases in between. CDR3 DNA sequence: TGTGCCAGCTCACCACAGGGTAATAATTCACCCCTCCACTTT. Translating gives CASSPQGNNSPLHF.

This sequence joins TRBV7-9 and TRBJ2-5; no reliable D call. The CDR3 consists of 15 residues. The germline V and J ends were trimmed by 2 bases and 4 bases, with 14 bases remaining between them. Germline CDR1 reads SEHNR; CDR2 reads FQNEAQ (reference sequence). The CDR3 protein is CASSLPSDPGETQYF. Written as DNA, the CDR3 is TGTGCCAGCAGCTTACCCAGCGATCCAGGAGAGACCCAGTACTTC.

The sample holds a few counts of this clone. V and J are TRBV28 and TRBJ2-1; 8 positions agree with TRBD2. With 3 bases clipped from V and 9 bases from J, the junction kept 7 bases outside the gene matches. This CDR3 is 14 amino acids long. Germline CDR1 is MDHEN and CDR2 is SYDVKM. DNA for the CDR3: TGTGCCAGCAGTTTTAGGGTAGCGGGGAGTGAGCAGTTCTTC. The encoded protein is CASSFRVAGSEQFF.

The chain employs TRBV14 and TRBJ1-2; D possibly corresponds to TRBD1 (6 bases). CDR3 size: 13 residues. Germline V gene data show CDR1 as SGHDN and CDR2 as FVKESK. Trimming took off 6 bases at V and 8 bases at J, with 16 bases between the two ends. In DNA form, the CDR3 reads TGTGCCAGCAGTCCTATCACAGGGATCGGCTACACCTTC. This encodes CASSPITGIGYTF.

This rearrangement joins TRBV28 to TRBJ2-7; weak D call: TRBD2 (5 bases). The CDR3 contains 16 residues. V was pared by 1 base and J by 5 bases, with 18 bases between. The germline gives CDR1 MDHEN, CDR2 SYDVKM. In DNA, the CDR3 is TGTGCCAGCAGTTTATCCGAACTAGTACTACGGGACGAGCAGTACTTC. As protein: CASSLSELVLRDEQYF.

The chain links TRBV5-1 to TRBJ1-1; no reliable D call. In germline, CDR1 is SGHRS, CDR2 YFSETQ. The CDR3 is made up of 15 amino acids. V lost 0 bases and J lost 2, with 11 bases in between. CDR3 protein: CASSLANLGNTEAFF. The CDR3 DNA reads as TGCGCCAGCAGCTTGGCGAATCTGGGCAACACTGAAGCTTTCTTT.